This T cell receptor beta chain came from a study of esophageal squamous cell carcinoma tumors listed by TCRdb under 2021. Background on the whole study: Patients were split into immuno relation high and low groups by principal component analysis with K-means clustering of immunohistochemical T-cell and checkpoint marker values. Across the roughly 9 cases, approximately 1,800,000 TCRalpha and fewer than 1.3 million TCRbeta total reads were obtained, of which roughly 32,000 and 35,000 were unique. The study was designed to assess TCR repertoire diversity and shared TCR repertoires of T cells within the tumor environment of esophageal squamous cell carcinoma. In Japan, under 55 patients with esophageal squamous cell carcinoma who were treated surgically made up the wider cohort, which included approximately 20 high and 32 low immuno relation cases. TCR sequencing was performed on 10 or so patients, consisting of five randomly selected high immuno relation cases and five background-matched low immuno relation cases.

Compared with the rest of its sample, this clonotype is medium-sized (0.01 to 0.1%). It has no known antigen specificity. Qualities for individual bases were not recorded, and no much larger clone is one base off. CDR1 MGHRA and CDR2 YSYEKL were looked up in the germline V gene. Its CDR3 holds 17 amino acids, cysteine through phenylalanine. The read is trimmed to its CDR3 DNA, 51 bases read in frame from base 1. Trimming at the junction amounts to 1 base on V and 6 bases on J, and the germline ends lie 19 bases apart. What the authors observed across the whole study: Only a few cases were included in the TCR repertoire analysis, and no investigation at the CDR3 clonotype level was carried out. In about 30% of the 10 cases, a single TCRalpha VJ recombination dominated, and TCRalpha diversity seemed to be reduced. Because TCRalpha and TCRbeta chains were sequenced separately, chain pairing and the antigens recognized remained unknown. Given the large variation in the TCRalphabeta repertoire, the shared V|J recombination candidates might have been chosen by chance. Some 27 TRAV|TRAJ and 20 or so TRBV|TRBJ combinations, including TRAV13-1|TRAJ22 and TRBV7-9|TRBJ2-7, appeared to be shared among high immuno relation cases. The high immuno relation group had higher significant repertoire counts, although the two groups did not differ in total TCR repertoire counts.

The library was obtained by 5' RACE. A PCR using KAPA HiFi with TCRalpha or TCRbeta constant-region primers and a P20EA primer was followed by a nested second PCR with CA2 or CB2. TCR genes were amplified by unbiased adaptor ligation RT-PCR, with reverse transcription by Superscript III and a polyT18-containing BSL-18E primer. After second-strand synthesis and blunting, the P10EA/P20EA adaptor was ligated to the cDNA 5' end, followed by NotI digestion. The first and second PCRs ran around 20 cycles of 98°C for 20 s, 65°C for 30 s and 72°C for 1 min. Amplicons were indexed with the Nextera XT Index kit v2 Set A, pooled in equimolar amounts and quantified on a Qubit 2.0 Fluorometer. Sequencing was carried out on the Illumina MiSeq platform with 2x300 bp paired-end reads. In the paper's pipeline: V and J genes were assigned to reads on the basis of highest identity to IMGT reference sequences using Repertoire Genesis software ver.1.0. CDR3 was defined as the region from Cys104 to Phe118 plus Gly119 and was translated, and unique sequence reads were defined as those with distinct V, J and CDR3 amino acids. Shared V|J combinations were selected when significance was reached in both a Fisher's exact test in edgeR and a Mann Whitney U test. Repertoire dissimilarity index was computed with the R rdi package after removing singletons and bootstrapping 500 repertoire combinations. Clones were called with MiXCR by TCRdb after fastp trimmed the public reads at Q25, and only in-frame beta chains were retained. Each entry merges the rows of one CDR3 protein and shows their most common DNA and genes. TCRdb, not the authors, supplied the V and J calls. This sample is represented by around 5,900 distinct CDR3 sequences; roughly 23% of them were singletons. About a third of the sample is held by the ten biggest clonotypes.

Anyone who had received neoadjuvant chemotherapy or who was missing clinical information was not enrolled. The TCR-sequenced cases shown were male, and subtotal esophagectomy with 2- or 3-field lymphadenectomy was performed in the TCR-sequenced cases shown. RNA was extracted from bulk tumor tissue sections with a Qiagen AllPrep kit, without T-cell sorting. Small sections of surgically resected tumor tissue were kept in RNAlater reagent at -80 degrees C until RNA was extracted. Sequencing was carried out using tumor tissue. The clonotype was recovered from a man between 45 and 85 years old with esophageal squamous cell carcinoma. The chain links TRBV4-1 with TRBJ1-5; the D gene identity is not certain. The CDR3 sequence is CASSQVFGGLGSQPQHF. The bases read TGCGCCAGCAGCCAAGTATTCGGAGGGCTGGGGAGTCAGCCCCAGCATTTT.